This TCR beta chain was retrieved from a study of cytomegalovirus exposure and HLA in healthy donors. Study-wide background: Early released data comprised 80 million or so unique TCRs from HLA-typed donors. Whole-study findings and limits: Earlier findings revealed that most TCR beta V segments proved productive either about 90% or about 30% of the time. A further, later analysis showed that HLA-associated TCR beta chains (compared with equally common others) were more clonally expanded. Sequences of the TCR beta chain were said to predict the HLA-A and HLA-B alleles of most subjects accurately.

Primers included in the PCR were 60 Vbeta and 13 Jbeta primers. Assay: immunoSEQ multiplex PCR; the TCRdb copy retains only in-frame clones and omits some. The repertoire holds about 180,000 clones, roughly 75% seen once, with approximately 2% in the top ten. Concerning this clone: Antigen specificity is unknown.

Germline-derived CDR1 and CDR2 are SGHTA and FQGNSA. The CDR3 loop spans 15 amino acids. V lost 2 bases and J 1 base, leaving 9 bases between the germline ends. Sequencing was done on a sample of PBMCs. The clonotype originates from a woman in her thirties in good health and CMV-seronegative. The chain links TRBV7-2 to TRBJ1-3; a weak D match, TRBD1 (5 bases). This CDR3 is CASSLKRGSGNTIYF. The CDR3 DNA reads as TGTGCCAGCAGCTTAAAGCGGGGGTCTGGAAACACCATATATTTT.